This passage covers 22 T cell receptor beta chains from one sample sequenced in a study of T cell responses to AZD1222 COVID-19 vaccine. The assay was immunoSEQ multiplex PCR, and TCRdb's table has in-frame clones only and misses some. The sample has fewer than 120,000 clones; 70% to 90% are singletons. Source: peripheral blood, taken on day 0 of AZD1222 vaccination. The receptor set was obtained from an adult in good health.

J is TRBJ2-7 and V is TRBV14; maybe TRBD2 (6 bases). The V and J ends lost 2 bases and 1 base respectively, with 9 bases between them. This CDR3 spans 14 amino acids. CDR1 SGHDN and CDR2 FVKESK come from the germline V gene. The CDR3 DNA follows: TGTGCCAGCAGCCAATCGGAGGGGTCCTACGAGCAGTACTTC. Translated, it gives CASSQSEGSYEQYF.

This clone was recorded once. This chain connects TRBV6-4 to TRBJ2-5; TRBD1 agrees at 9 bases. The germline V gene has CDR1 MRHNA and CDR2 SNTAGT. With 2 bases clipped from V and 5 bases from J, the junction kept 6 bases outside the gene matches. The CDR3 has 15 residues. CDR3 loop: CASSDPQGAKETQYF. The CDR3 coding sequence is TGTGCCAGCAGTGACCCACAGGGGGCGAAGGAGACCCAGTACTTC.

This rearrangement joins TRBV25-1 to TRBJ2-3; 9 bases map to TRBD2. The CDR3 covers 16 residues. With 1 base clipped from V and 6 bases from J, the junction kept 8 bases outside the gene matches. Germline lookup yields CDR1 MGHDK and CDR2 SYGVNS. The CDR3 here is CASSEWASGKSDTQYF. In DNA form, the CDR3 reads TGTGCCAGCAGTGAATGGGCTAGCGGGAAGTCGGATACGCAGTATTTT.

This chain joins TRBV27 and TRBJ2-7; D uncertain. CDR3 size: 13 residues. CDR1 is MNHEY, CDR2 SMNVEV, per germline (reference sequence). V lost 2 bases and J 2 bases, leaving 7 bases between the germline ends. The CDR3 DNA reads TGTGCCAGCAGTTTAGGGGTGACCTACGAGCAGTACTTC. Protein product: CASSLGVTYEQYF.

The rearrangement links TRBV7-6 to TRBJ2-7; the D gene could be TRBD1 or TRBD2 (6 bases each). The germline V gene has CDR1 SGHVS and CDR2 FNYEAQ. V lost 6 bases and J 4 bases, leaving 19 bases between the germline ends. The CDR3 extends over 15 amino acids. The chain's CDR3 is CASSPRPGAAYEQYF. CDR3 nucleotides: TGTGCCAGCAGTCCGCGACCGGGGGCGGCGTACGAGCAGTACTTC.

The chain couples TRBV19 to TRBJ2-7; 12 nucleotides line up with TRBD2. With 3 bases clipped from V and 6 bases from J, the junction kept 9 bases outside the gene matches. In germline, CDR1 is LNHDA, CDR2 SQIVND (reference sequence). The CDR3 is 16 amino acids. CDR3 protein: CASSIGTSGRGREQYF. The DNA for the CDR3 is TGTGCCAGTAGTATTGGGACTAGCGGGCGGGGTCGCGAGCAGTACTTC. The complete variable domain, with remaining parts taken from reference TRBV19 and TRBJ2-7, reads DGGITQSPKYLFRKEGQNVTLSCEQNLNHDAMYWYRQDPGQGLRLIYYSQIVNDFQKGDIAEGYSVSREKKESFPLTVTSAQKNPTAFYLCASSIGTSGRGREQYFGPGTRLTVT.

The J gene is TRBJ2-7, the V gene TRBV7-2; TRBD2 agrees at 10 bases. Germline loops: CDR1 SGHTA, CDR2 FQGNSA. The ends lost 3 bases at V and 7 bases at J; junction bases unmatched: 3. This CDR3 is 13 amino acids long. The CDR3 bases are TGTGCCAGCAGCTTCTCGACTAGCGGGGAGCAGTACTTC. Protein product: CASSFSTSGEQYF.

This clone was picked up a small number of times. This rearrangement joins TRBV28 to TRBJ2-2; D is possibly TRBD1 (6 bases). The CDR3 is 16 residues long. Germline V CDR1 and CDR2: MDHEN, SYDVKM. The V and J ends lost 7 bases and 6 bases respectively, with 21 bases between them. CDR3 residues: CASIQGGHLLSGELFF. Here the CDR3 DNA reads TGTGCCAGCATTCAAGGGGGACATCTCCTCTCCGGGGAGCTGTTTTTT.

This sequence joins TRBV5-1 and TRBJ1-3; 7 bases map to TRBD1. The CDR3 runs to 15 residues. The germline V gene encodes CDR1 SGHRS and CDR2 YFSETQ. With 6 bases clipped from V and 0 bases from J, the junction kept 6 bases outside the gene matches. The CDR3 DNA reads TGCGCCAGCACCTCGACAGGGAGCTCTGGAAACACCATATATTTT. Translated, it gives CASTSTGSSGNTIYF.

This clone was observed a single time. The CDR3 reads CASSLAVNGNEKLFF. CDR3 DNA sequence: TGTGCCAGCAGCTTGGCAGTGAATGGGAATGAAAAACTGTTTTTT. This chain links TRBV5-4 with TRBJ1-4; D remains ambiguous. Looked up from germline, CDR1 is SGHNT and CDR2 is YYREEE (reference sequence). The CDR3 is 15 residues long. Deletions cut 0 bases from V and 5 bases from J, with 11 bases between.

The chain links TRBV7-8 to TRBJ1-2; 8 nucleotides align to TRBD1. CDR3 size: 13 residues. V gave up 6 bases and J gave up 2 bases; unmatched junction bases: 2. Per germline, CDR1 SGHVS and CDR2 FQNEAQ. CDR3 nucleotide sequence: TGTGCCAGCAGGTCAGGGGGCAACTATGGCTACACCTTC. This gives the protein CASRSGGNYGYTF.

On this clone itself: An end of the junction does not agree with germline; a read error may underlie this. The chain couples TRBV5-5 to TRBJ1-1; D is unresolved. The CDR3 has 13 amino acids. CDR1 and CDR2 (germline): SGHKS, YYEKEE (reference sequence). CDR3 nucleotide sequence: TGTGCCAGCAGCTTGGCGTTGAAAACTGAAGCTTTCTTT. Translation: CASSLALKTEAFF.

The genes are TRBV18 and TRBJ1-4; the D is unclear. The germline gives CDR1 KGHSH, CDR2 LQKENI. The V end was cut by 4 bases, the J end by 6 bases, with 9 bases between. The CDR3 covers 13 residues. CDR3 amino acids: CASSRRGDEKLFF. The DNA for the CDR3 is TGTGCCAGCTCACGGCGGGGAGATGAAAAACTGTTTTTT.

This chain links TRBV4-3 with TRBJ1-2; D is perhaps TRBD1 (5 bases). CDR3 length: 14 residues. Germline values: CDR1 LGHNA, CDR2 YSLEER. The V end was cut by 6 bases, the J end by 3 bases, with 14 bases between. This CDR3 is CASSPGRPYYGYTF. CDR3 nucleotide sequence: TGCGCCAGCAGTCCGGGACGGCCGTACTATGGCTACACCTTC.

This clone was detected once. The J gene is TRBJ2-5, the V gene TRBV21-1; TRBD1, as called in the table, went unchecked against the DNA. TRBV21-1 is a documented pseudogene. This CDR3 contains 16 residues. CDR3 sequence reads: CASSKWGGTGAETQYF. As DNA, the CDR3 is TGTGCCAGCAGCAAATGGGGGGGGACAGGGGCTGAGACCCAGTACTTC.

The chain combines TRBV7-8 with TRBJ1-1; 9 bases line up with TRBD1. The CDR3 sequence is 17 residues long. Germline-derived CDR1 and CDR2 are SGHVS and FQNEAQ. With 6 bases clipped from V and 5 bases from J, the junction kept 16 bases outside the gene matches. The CDR3 spells CASSLGGAGQGGTEAFF. In DNA, the CDR3 is TGTGCCAGCAGTCTCGGAGGGGCGGGACAGGGAGGGACTGAAGCTTTCTTT.

V is TRBV5-1 and J is TRBJ1-5; 9 nucleotides line up with TRBD1. Germline lookup yields CDR1 SGHRS and CDR2 YFSETQ. The CDR3 runs to 14 residues. With V trimmed by 4 bases and J by 6 bases, 5 bases remained unmatched. CDR3 region: CASSLTGGTQPQHF. CDR3 DNA: TGCGCCAGCAGCCTGACAGGGGGTACTCAGCCCCAGCATTTT.

The V and J genes are TRBV3-1 (or the pseudogene TRBV3-2) and TRBJ2-2, with 8 bases matching TRBD1. CDR1 LGHDT and CDR2 YNNKEL come from the germline V gene (reference sequence). The CDR3 runs 16 residues. The J segment lost 6 bases and the V segment lost 1 base, leaving 7 bases of the junction unmatched. The CDR3 sequence: CASSQARTGYPGELFF. The DNA for the CDR3 is TGTGCCAGCAGCCAAGCGCGGACAGGGTATCCCGGGGAGCTGTTTTTT.

The CDR3 loop is CSVGRGDRIYNEQFF. In nucleotides, the CDR3 is TGCAGCGTCGGAAGAGGGGACAGGATCTACAATGAGCAGTTCTTC. This chain links TRBV29-1 with TRBJ2-1; TRBD1 matches at 8 bases. V dropped 6 bases and J dropped 3; count of bases not matched to a gene: 10. The CDR3 is 15 amino acids. CDR1 is SQVTM, CDR2 ANQGSEA, per germline.

The chain links TRBV28 to TRBJ1-1; 7 bases fit TRBD1. Germline CDR1 MDHEN, CDR2 SYDVKM. Trimming cost V 5 bases and J 1 base; bases outside gene matches: 7. This CDR3 region has 15 residues. This chain's CDR3 is CASSERDRWNTEAFF. The CDR3 DNA reads as TGTGCCAGCAGTGAAAGGGACAGATGGAACACTGAAGCTTTCTTT.

The chain employs TRBV29-1 and TRBJ1-1; no reliable D call. Trimming removed 6 bases from V and 6 bases from J, with 11 bases in between. CDR1 is SQVTM, CDR2 ANQGSEA, per germline. This CDR3 comprises 11 residues. CDR3 sequence (DNA): TGCAGCGTAGGACCGGGCGCTGAAGCTTTCTTT. Protein: CSVGPGAEAFF.

The CDR3 DNA reads TGTGCCAGCAGCTTAGTTAAGGGAGGGGGGCCTGAAGCTTTCTTT. It yields the protein CASSLVKGGGPEAFF. The V gene is TRBV7-2, the J gene TRBJ1-1, with D possibly being TRBD1 (6 bases). The CDR3 has 15 residues. V was trimmed by 1 base and J by 6 bases, leaving 15 bases between them. In germline, CDR1 is SGHTA, CDR2 FQGNSA.